This T cell receptor (beta chain) is drawn from a study of CD8 T cells in ankylosing spondylitis. Overall study results and limits: What appeared characteristic of ankylosing spondylitis blood was a TCR beta motif of under 10 highly homologous variants.

Preparation of TCR beta libraries was done by quantitative 5'-RACE with molecular barcodes. TCRdb processed the 5' RACE reads anew with MiXCR; each CDR3 protein has one entry. The data show a few hundred thousand distinct CDR3 sequences, 9.5% to 13% seen once. This clonotype was picked up many times. Its target is unknown. V lost 7 bases and J lost 2, with 15 bases in between. The CDR3 consists of 14 residues. The germline gives CDR1 SGHRS, CDR2 YFSETQ. The sequence was collected from a female donor with ankylosing spondylitis or in good health (not recorded which). Sequenced input: blood, either unsorted or a sorted T cell fraction (not recorded which). The V and J genes are TRBV5-1 and TRBJ2-5, with D perhaps TRBD1 (5 bases). DNA for the CDR3: TGCGCCAGCTTCACAGGACATGAACAAGAGACCCAGTACTTC. Protein product: CASFTGHEQETQYF.